The T cell receptor (beta chain) described here comes from a study of blood T cell repertoires in COVID-19. The overall study: Acute and convalescent COVID-19 specimens originated in the United States, Italy and Spain. T cells, B-cell-depleted T cells, or PBMCs provided the cDNA or gDNA that served as material.

Germline V lookup: CDR1 SGHRS, CDR2 YFSETQ. This CDR3 spans 12 amino acids. V lost 0 bases, J lost 9 bases, and 7 bases lay in between. Study processing details: Amplification of reference gene primers provided the estimated nucleated cell counts. Data came from immunoSEQ multiplex PCR; TCRdb stores just in-frame clones and leaves some out. That table supplies the V and J calls and clone size; D and trimming were determined from the DNA. This table has about 160,000 clones, roughly nine tenths appearing once. The sequenced sample consisted of peripheral blood. The chain has TRBV5-1 and TRBJ2-1; possibly TRBD1 for D (5 bases). This receptor was identified in a woman aged 70-85 years with acute or convalescent COVID-19. The CDR3 bases are TGCGCCAGCAGCTTGGCCACAGGTGAGCAGTTCTTC. It translates to CASSLATGEQFF.